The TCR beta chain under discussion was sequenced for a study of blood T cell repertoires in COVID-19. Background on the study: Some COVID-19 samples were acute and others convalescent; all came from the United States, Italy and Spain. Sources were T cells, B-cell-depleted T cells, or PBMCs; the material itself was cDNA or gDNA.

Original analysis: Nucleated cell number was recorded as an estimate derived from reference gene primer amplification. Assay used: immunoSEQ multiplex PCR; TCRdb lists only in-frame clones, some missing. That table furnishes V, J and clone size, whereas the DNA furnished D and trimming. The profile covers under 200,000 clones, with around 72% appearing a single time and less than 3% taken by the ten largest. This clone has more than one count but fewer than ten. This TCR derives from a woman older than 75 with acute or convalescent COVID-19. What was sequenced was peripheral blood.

The CDR3 bases are TGTGCCAGCAGCGTAAATCAATTCGGGACAGGGGGCGCTGAAGCTTTCTTT. Translating gives CASSVNQFGTGGAEAFF. The V call is TRBV7-2, the J call TRBJ1-1; 12 bases map to TRBD1. Germline lookup yields CDR1 SGHTA and CDR2 FQGNSA. The CDR3 runs to 17 residues. J gave up 6 bases and V 5 bases, and 13 bases lay outside the gene matches.